Only one count was recorded for the clone carrying this T cell receptor beta chain. Antigen unknown. This entry comes from a study of chemoradiotherapy in HPV16-positive cancers. Whole-study findings and limits: Functional assays defining HPV-specific T cells used only a couple of HPV16-positive patients.

Germline lookup yields CDR1 SGDLS and CDR2 YYNGEE. This CDR3 spans 15 amino acids. Assay: immunoSEQ multiplex PCR; the TCRdb copy retains only in-frame clones and omits some. The table has about 36,000 clones, about 90% seen once; the top ten hold 3% to 4.5%. Sequencing was performed on blood, taken from a patient who underwent chemoradiotherapy. The gene calls are TRBV9 and TRBJ2-5, with 9 positions matching TRBD1. The J call may be mistaken, given a closer DNA end match to TRBJ2-7. The sequence was obtained from a human donor with HPV-associated anogenital cancer. Written as DNA, the CDR3 is TGTGCCAGCAGCTTAAGCGGGACAGGGACCTACGAGCAGTACTTC. Translation: CASSLSGTGTYEQYF.